This TCR beta chain emerged from a study of blood T cell repertoires in COVID-19. The wider study: Samples taken during acute and convalescent COVID-19 were collected in the United States, Italy and Spain. Nucleic acid was either cDNA or gDNA, and it came from T cells, B-cell-depleted T cells, or PBMCs.

V lost 4 bases, J lost 4 bases, and 14 bases lay in between. Per the germline V gene, CDR1 is LGHDT and CDR2 is YNNKEL (reference sequence). This CDR3 contains 15 residues. Per the original methods: Nucleated cell counts were estimated from reference gene primer amplification. Some clones are missing from TCRdb's copy, which holds only in-frame ones; the method was immunoSEQ multiplex PCR. The DNA was the basis for D and trimming; V, J and clone size are from that table. The sample has more than 100,000 clones, more than 75% seen once. The sample comprised peripheral blood. V and J are TRBV3-1 (or the pseudogene TRBV3-2) and TRBJ2-1, with a possible D match to TRBD1 (6 bases). This TCR was recovered from an older woman with acute or convalescent COVID-19. This CDR3 is CASSLSGDTYNEQFF. The CDR3 DNA reads TGTGCCAGCAGCCTTTCAGGGGACACATACAATGAGCAGTTCTTC.